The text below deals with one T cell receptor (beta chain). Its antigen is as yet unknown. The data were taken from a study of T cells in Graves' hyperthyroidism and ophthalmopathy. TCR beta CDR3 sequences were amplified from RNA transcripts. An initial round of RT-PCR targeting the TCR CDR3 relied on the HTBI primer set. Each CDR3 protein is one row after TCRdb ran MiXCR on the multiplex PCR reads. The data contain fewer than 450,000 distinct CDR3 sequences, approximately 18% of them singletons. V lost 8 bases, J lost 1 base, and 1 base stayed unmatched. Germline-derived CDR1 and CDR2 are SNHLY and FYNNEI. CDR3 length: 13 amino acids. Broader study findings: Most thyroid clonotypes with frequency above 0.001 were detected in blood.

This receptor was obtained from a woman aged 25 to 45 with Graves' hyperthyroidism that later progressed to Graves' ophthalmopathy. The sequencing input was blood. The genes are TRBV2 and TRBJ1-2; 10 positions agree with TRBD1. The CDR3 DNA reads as TGTGCCAGCGGGACAGGGGATAACTATGGCTACACCTTC. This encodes CASGTGDNYGYTF.